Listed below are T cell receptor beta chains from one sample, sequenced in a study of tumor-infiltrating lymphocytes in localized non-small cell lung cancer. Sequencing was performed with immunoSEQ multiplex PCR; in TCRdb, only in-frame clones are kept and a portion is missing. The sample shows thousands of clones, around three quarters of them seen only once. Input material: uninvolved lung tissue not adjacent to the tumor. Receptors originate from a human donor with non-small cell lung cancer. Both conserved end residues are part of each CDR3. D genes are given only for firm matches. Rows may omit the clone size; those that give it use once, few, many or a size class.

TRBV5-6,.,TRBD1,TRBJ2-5,TGTGCCAGCAGCCCGGGACAGGGGTTGGAGACCCAGTACTTC,CASSPGQGLETQYF
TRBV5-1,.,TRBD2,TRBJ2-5,TGCGCCAGCAGCTTACAGGGGACTAGCGGGAGAGGGGTCCAAGAGACCCAGTACTTC,CASSLQGTSGRGVQETQYF
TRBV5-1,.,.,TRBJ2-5,TGCGCCAGCAGCAATTTACAAGAGACCCAGTACTTC,CASSNLQETQYF
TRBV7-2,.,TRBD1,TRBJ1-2,TGTGCCAGCAGCCAAGGACAGGGAGGCGGCTACACCTTC,CASSQGQGGGYTF
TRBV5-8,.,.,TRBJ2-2,TGTGCCAGCAGCTTCCTGAACACCGGGGAGCTGTTTTTT,CASSFLNTGELFF
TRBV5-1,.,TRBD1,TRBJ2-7,TGCGCCAGCAAGTCGGGGACAGGTGGCTACGAGCAGTACTTC,CASKSGTGGYEQYF
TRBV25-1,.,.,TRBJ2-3,TGTGCCAGCACCCAAGGGGCTAGGGGGGATACGCAGTATTTT,CASTQGARGDTQYF
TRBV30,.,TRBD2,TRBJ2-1,TGTGCCTGGAGTCCTCTCACTAGCGGGAGCTACAATGAGCAGTTCTTC,CAWSPLTSGSYNEQFF
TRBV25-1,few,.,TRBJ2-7,TGTGCCAGCAGTGAATCTCCGGGAGCCTACGAGCAGTACTTC,CASSESPGAYEQYF
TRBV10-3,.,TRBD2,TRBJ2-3,TGTGCCATCAGTGAGGGGAGACTAGCGGGAGGGTACGCAGATACGCAGTATTTT,CAISEGRLAGGYADTQYF
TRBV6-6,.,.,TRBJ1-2,TGTGCCAGCAGTGTCGCCGGAACAGCCCGATATGGCTACACCTTC,CASSVAGTARYGYTF
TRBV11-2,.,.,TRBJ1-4,TGTGCCAGCAGTACAGGACAACCTAATGAAAAACTGTTTTTT,CASSTGQPNEKLFF
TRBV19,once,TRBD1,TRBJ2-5,TGTGCCAACCGACAGGGGTGTGAGACCCAGTACTTC,CANRQGCETQYF
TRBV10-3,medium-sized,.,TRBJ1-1,TGTGCCAGCTCCATTGACGGGTCTGAAGCTTTCTTT,CASSIDGSEAFF
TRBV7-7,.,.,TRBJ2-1,TGTGCTAGCAGCTGGGGCGGGAACGACAATGAGCAGTTCTTC,CASSWGGNDNEQFF
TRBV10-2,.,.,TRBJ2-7,TGCGCCAGCAGTGAGTCTGCAGGGATAACCTACGAGCAGTACTTC,CASSESAGITYEQYF
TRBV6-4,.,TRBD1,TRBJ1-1,TGTGCCAGCAGTGCTTTTCTACAGGGGGCGGTAGCTTTCTTT,CASSAFLQGAVAFF
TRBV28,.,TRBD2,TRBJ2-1,TGTGCCAGCAGACCCCTAGCGGGAGAGATCAATGAGCAGTTCTTC,CASRPLAGEINEQFF
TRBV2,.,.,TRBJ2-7,TGTGCCAGCAGAATCGGGACATCCTACGAGCAGTACTTC,CASRIGTSYEQYF
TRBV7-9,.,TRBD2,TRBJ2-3,TGTGCCAGCAGCTTTGCCAGCGGGAGAGATGTCGATACGCAGTATTTT,CASSFASGRDVDTQYF
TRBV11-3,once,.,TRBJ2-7,TGTGCCAGCAGCTGGGGACTCGGCCAAGCGCAGTACTTC,CASSWGLGQAQYF
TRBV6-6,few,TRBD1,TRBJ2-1,TGTGCCAGCAGTCGGGACAGGGGGGCTTCCTACAATGAGCAGTTCTTC,CASSRDRGASYNEQFF